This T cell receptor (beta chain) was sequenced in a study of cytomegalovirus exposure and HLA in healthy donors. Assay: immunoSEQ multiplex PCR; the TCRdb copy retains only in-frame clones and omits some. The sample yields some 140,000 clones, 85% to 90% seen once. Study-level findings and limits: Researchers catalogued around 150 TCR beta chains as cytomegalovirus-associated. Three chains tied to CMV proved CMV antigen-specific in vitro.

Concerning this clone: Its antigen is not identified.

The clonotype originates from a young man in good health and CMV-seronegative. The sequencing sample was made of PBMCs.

The CDR3: CASSSVSTSGTPGELFF. Here the CDR3 DNA reads TGTGCCAGCAGTTCTGTTAGTACAAGCGGGACCCCCGGGGAGCTGTTTTTT. The rearrangement links TRBV28 to TRBJ2-2, with 7 bases aligning to TRBD2. Germline V gives CDR1 MDHEN, CDR2 SYDVKM. J gave up 6 bases and V 4 bases, and 14 bases lay outside the gene matches. The length of the CDR3 is 17 residues.